The 27 T cell receptor beta chains given below trace back to one sample, sequenced in a study of early T cells in non-severe SARS-CoV-2 infection. TCRdb re-called the 5' RACE reads with MiXCR, one entry per CDR3 protein. Of 20,000 to 25,000 distinct CDR3 sequences in the sample, roughly 5.3% were seen once. The sample comprised whole blood. These receptors were taken from an adult who was a healthcare worker with PCR-confirmed SARS-CoV-2 infection or an uninfected control (not recorded which).

Many counts were recorded for this clonotype. This CDR3 is CASSLWTGTTGELFF. CDR3 sequence (DNA): TGTGCCAGCAGCTTATGGACAGGGACCACCGGGGAGCTGTTTTTT. The rearrangement links TRBV7-3 to TRBJ2-2; 8 positions match TRBD1. The CDR3 consists of 15 residues. Germline trimming cut 2 bases from V and 4 bases from J; bases unmatched to any gene: 3. Germline CDR1 SGHTA, CDR2 FQGTGA.

CDR3 sequence (DNA): TGTGCCAGCAGGAGCGGGTCACCTTACAATGAGCAGTTCTTC. Amino acid sequence: CASRSGSPYNEQFF. The chain joins TRBV6-2 or TRBV6-3 to TRBJ2-1, with D possibly being TRBD2 (6 bases). Germline CDR1 is MNHEY and CDR2 is SVGEGT. Trimming shortened V by 6 bases and J by 4 bases, and 13 bases separated the two germline ends. The CDR3 covers 14 residues.

This chain connects TRBV13 to TRBJ2-7; D gene uncertain. The germline gives CDR1 PRHDT, CDR2 FYEKMQ (reference sequence). Trimming took off 5 bases at V and 0 bases at J, with 17 bases between the two ends. The CDR3 runs 16 residues. This chain's CDR3 is CASSPKISLSSYEQYF. In DNA, the CDR3 is TGTGCCAGCAGCCCGAAAATCTCATTGAGCTCCTACGAGCAGTACTTC. The complete variable domain, with remaining parts taken from reference TRBV13 and TRBJ2-7, reads AAGVIQSPRHLIKEKRETATLKCYPIPRHDTVYWYQQGPGQDPQFLISFYEKMQSDKGSIPDRFSAQQFSDYHSELNMSSLELGDSALYFCASSPKISLSSYEQYFGPGTRLTVT.

This clonotype was observed at least ten times. This rearrangement joins TRBV7-2 to TRBJ2-7; D is ambiguous. This CDR3 is built from 14 residues. Trimming removed 6 bases from V and 0 bases from J, with 12 bases in between. CDR1 is SGHTA, CDR2 FQGNSA, per germline. The CDR3 DNA sequence: TGTGCCAGCAGTCTCAGCCAACTCTCCTACGAGCAGTACTTC. Its protein is CASSLSQLSYEQYF.

The chain recombines TRBV12-3 or TRBV12-4 with TRBJ2-1, with no clear D. CDR3 length: 12 amino acids. V was shortened by 9 bases and J by 9 bases, with 15 bases between the two germline ends. CDR3 nucleotides: TGTGCCAGTGCCCATCCCCTCGGTGAGCAGTTCTTC. This gives the protein CASAHPLGEQFF.

This clonotype was recorded a few times. The rearrangement joins TRBV7-8 to TRBJ2-2; no firm D call. Germline V gives CDR1 SGHVS, CDR2 FQNEAQ. V was pared by 5 bases and J by 7 bases, with 8 bases between. The CDR3 totals 12 residues. CDR3 residues: CASSAIGGELFF. CDR3 DNA sequence: TGTGCCAGCAGCGCGATTGGCGGGGAGCTGTTTTTT. The complete variable domain, with remaining parts taken from reference TRBV7-8 and TRBJ2-2, reads GAGVSQSPRYKVAKRGQDVALRCDPISGHVSLFWYQQALGQGPEFLTYFQNEAQLDKSGLPSDRFFAERPEGSVSTLKIQRTQQEDSAVYLCASSAIGGELFFGEGSRLTVL.

The table lists this clonotype with many counts. The J gene is TRBJ1-1, the V gene TRBV19; D gene uncertain. CDR1 is LNHDA and CDR2 is SQIVND in the germline V gene (reference sequence). CDR3 size: 14 residues. Trimming took 3 bases from V and 1 from J, leaving 9 bases between them. The CDR3 coding sequence is TGTGCCAGTAGTATGATGGACGGGAACACTGAAGCTTTCTTT. Its protein is CASSMMDGNTEAFF.

The genes are TRBV7-2 and TRBJ2-2; 7 nucleotides agree with TRBD1. The CDR3 runs to 15 residues. Looked up from germline, CDR1 is SGHTA and CDR2 is FQGNSA. The J segment lost 2 bases and the V segment lost 5 bases, leaving 5 bases of the junction unmatched. CDR3 in amino acids: CASSLTGINTGELFF. CDR3 bases: TGTGCCAGCAGCCTGACAGGGATCAACACCGGGGAGCTGTTTTTT.

This clonotype appeared many times. The V and J genes are TRBV10-1 and TRBJ1-5, with D unresolved. This CDR3 spans 12 amino acids. The germline gives CDR1 WNHNN, CDR2 SYGVQD (reference sequence). Trimming shortened V by 3 bases and J by 6 bases, and 6 bases separated the two germline ends. The CDR3 DNA is TGCGCCAGCAGTGATGGGCGTCAGCCCCAGCATTTT. Translated: CASSDGRQPQHF.

The chain is built from TRBV5-1 and TRBJ2-2, with D perhaps TRBD2 (7 bases). Trimming took off 6 bases at V and 3 bases at J, with 15 bases between the two ends. The CDR3 has 15 amino acids. Germline CDR1 and CDR2: SGHRS and YFSETQ. The CDR3 region is CASNIGGADTGELFF. The CDR3 DNA follows: TGCGCCAGCAACATTGGGGGGGCCGACACCGGGGAGCTGTTTTTT.

The gene calls are TRBV2 and TRBJ2-7, with 7 bases identical to TRBD1. Germline V gene data show CDR1 as SNHLY and CDR2 as FYNNEI. The CDR3 loop spans 16 amino acids. V was clipped by 6 bases and J by 5 bases; unmatched bases: 16. The CDR3 DNA follows: TGTGCCAGCAGAGAAATGGACAGGTTTTCTGTAGACGAGCAGTACTTC. This encodes CASREMDRFSVDEQYF.

This clonotype was detected ten times or more. This chain joins TRBV5-4 and TRBJ1-1, with D possibly TRBD1 on 5 matching bases. With 5 bases removed from V and 3 bases from J, the gap between germline ends came to 11 bases. Germline V gene sequence: CDR1 SGHNT, CDR2 YYREEE (reference sequence). The CDR3 covers 13 residues. The CDR3 sequence: CASREGFDTEAFF. In nucleotides, the CDR3 is TGTGCCAGCAGAGAGGGGTTCGACACTGAAGCTTTCTTT.

This clonotype came up many times. The chain employs TRBV12-3 or TRBV12-4 and TRBJ2-3; TRBD2 matches 9 bases. The CDR3 sequence is 15 residues long. Losses at the gene ends were 3 bases for V and 0 bases for J; bases not matched to a gene: 1. CDR3 DNA sequence: TGTGCCAGCAGTTTCCTAGCGGGGAGCACAGATACGCAGTATTTT. This codes for CASSFLAGSTDTQYF.

The chain links TRBV28 to TRBJ2-7, with a possible D match to TRBD1 (6 bases). This CDR3 spans 14 amino acids. Germline CDR1 reads MDHEN; CDR2 reads SYDVKM. Between the trimmed V and J ends, which lost 5 bases and 4 bases, there was a span of 15 bases. The CDR3 coding sequence is TGTGCCAGCAGTCCCCCCGGGACACTTTACGAGCAGTACTTC. The encoded protein is CASSPPGTLYEQYF. Variable domain in full (rest from reference TRBV28 and TRBJ2-7): DVKVTQSSRYLVKRTGEKVFLECVQDMDHENMFWYRQDPGLGLRLIYFSYDVKMKEKGDIPEGYSVSREKKERFSLILESASTNQTSMYLCASSPPGTLYEQYFGPGTRLTVT.

This clonotype was found many times. This rearrangement joins TRBV29-1 to TRBJ2-7, with D unclear. Trimming shortened V by 4 bases and J by 4 bases, and 8 bases separated the two germline ends. This CDR3 has 11 residues. Germline CDR1 and CDR2: SQVTM and ANQGSEA. The CDR3 nucleotides read TGCAGCGTTGTCGCAGGTTACGAGCAGTACTTC. Translating it yields CSVVAGYEQYF.

The V and J genes are TRBV20-1 and TRBJ1-4; D might be TRBD1 (6 bases). This CDR3 region has 13 residues. The germline CDR1 and CDR2 sequences are DFQATT and SNEGSKA (reference sequence). Trimming stripped 3 bases from V and 4 bases from J, with 9 bases between. The CDR3 nucleotides read TGCAGTGCTAGCAGGGGAGATAATGAAAAACTGTTTTTT. Translated: CSASRGDNEKLFF.

This clonotype was seen a handful of times. The V and J genes are TRBV19 and TRBJ1-1; unclear D gene. Germline lookup yields CDR1 LNHDA and CDR2 SQIVND (reference sequence). The V and J ends lost 7 bases and 6 bases respectively, with 9 bases between them. CDR3 size: 11 residues. The CDR3, as DNA: TGTGCCAGTATGAGAGGGTCTGAAGCTTTCTTT. Translation gives CASMRGSEAFF.

The rearrangement joins TRBV9 to TRBJ2-3, with TRBD2 matching over 12 bases. The germline CDR1 and CDR2 sequences are SGDLS and YYNGEE. The CDR3 sequence is 17 residues long. V was pared by 3 bases and J by 2 bases, with 7 bases of the junction left unmatched. The CDR3 nucleotides read TGTGCCAGCAGCGCCCCACTAGCGGGGGGACTCACAGATACGCAGTATTTT. It yields the protein CASSAPLAGGLTDTQYF. The complete variable domain, with remaining parts taken from reference TRBV9 and TRBJ2-3, reads DSGVTQTPKHLITATGQRVTLRCSPRSGDLSVYWYQQSLDQGLQFLIQYYNGEERAKGNILERFSAQQFPDLHSELNLSSLELGDSALYFCASSAPLAGGLTDTQYFGPGTRLTVL.

In its sample, this clonotype was seen a few times. This chain uses TRBV12-3 or TRBV12-4 with TRBJ1-5; D gene uncertain. The CDR3 is 12 amino acids. The ends were cut back, 8 bases at V and 3 bases at J, with 8 bases in the middle. In DNA, the CDR3 is TGTGCCAGCGGGCACCACAATCAGCCCCAGCATTTT. It is translated as CASGHHNQPQHF.

This clonotype was observed a handful of times. The J gene is TRBJ1-3, the V gene TRBV12-5; D is unclear. This CDR3 comprises 14 residues. The V end lost 3 bases, the J end lost 0 bases, and 6 bases lay between the germline ends. CDR1 is LGHNT, CDR2 FRNRAP, per germline. The CDR3 sequence: CASGFRISGNTIYF. CDR3 nucleotides: TGTGCTAGTGGTTTTCGTATCTCTGGAAACACCATATATTTT.

The sample holds a few counts of this clonotype. The V call is TRBV10-2, the J call TRBJ2-1; 9 bases map to TRBD1. The junction had 5 bases not matched to a gene; V was cut back by 5 bases and J by 3 bases. This CDR3 spans 15 amino acids. In germline, CDR1 is WSHSY, CDR2 SAAADI. CDR3 bases: TGCGCCAGCAGTTCGGACAGGGGCAGCTACAATGAGCAGTTCTTC. This encodes CASSSDRGSYNEQFF.

The table lists this clonotype with many counts. Relative to the germline gene, one junction end is altered; a read error may explain this. The V call is TRBV3-1, the J call TRBJ2-2, with no clear D. Germline V lookup: CDR1 LGHDT, CDR2 YNNKEL (reference sequence). This CDR3 is built from 12 residues. This chain's CDR3 is CATSRGTGELFF. CDR3 nucleotides: TGTGCCACCAGCCGAGGAACCGGGGAGCTGTTTTTT.

This clonotype was seen many times. The chain links TRBV10-2 to TRBJ1-5; D not resolved. Germline loops: CDR1 WSHSY, CDR2 SAAADI. The germline V and J ends were trimmed by 8 bases and 1 base, with 9 bases remaining between them. CDR3 length: 13 amino acids. The CDR3 bases are TGCGCCAGCCTGGACGGGAGCAATCAGCCCCAGCATTTT. Its protein is CASLDGSNQPQHF.

This clonotype was detected only a few times. V and J are TRBV3-1 and TRBJ2-3; TRBD2 aligns across 8 bases. In germline, CDR1 is LGHDT, CDR2 YNNKEL (reference sequence). The CDR3 sequence is 15 residues long. V lost 3 bases to trimming and J lost 3 bases; unmatched junction nucleotides: 5. CDR3 residues: CASSQGLGGTDTQYF. Here the CDR3 DNA reads TGTGCCAGCAGCCAGGGACTAGGAGGGACAGATACGCAGTATTTT.

This clonotype was recorded a few times. The chain couples TRBV7-3 to TRBJ2-2; 9 bases are shared with TRBD2. This CDR3 spans 16 amino acids. Trimming removed 4 bases from V and 1 base from J; junction bases left unmatched: 4. Germline V gives CDR1 SGHTA, CDR2 FQGTGA. This CDR3 reads CASSSRLAVNTGELFF. CDR3 in DNA: TGTGCCAGCAGCTCCCGACTAGCGGTGAACACCGGGGAGCTGTTTTTT.

The V and J genes are TRBV20-1 and TRBJ2-7; D gene uncertain. Trimming shortened V by 1 base and J by 3 bases, and 7 bases separated the two germline ends. This CDR3 region has 12 residues. Germline V gives CDR1 DFQATT, CDR2 SNEGSKA (reference sequence). The CDR3: CSARAMGYEQYF. The CDR3 coding sequence is TGCAGTGCTAGAGCGATGGGCTACGAGCAGTACTTC.

In its sample, this clonotype was seen a few times. The chain is built from TRBV11-1 and TRBJ2-1; 9 nucleotides agree with TRBD2. This CDR3 has 14 residues. From germline, CDR1 is SGHAT and CDR2 FQDESV (reference sequence). J was trimmed by 5 bases and V by 4 bases; bases with no gene match: 3. The CDR3, as DNA: TGTGCCAGCAGCTCGGGACTAGCTAACAATGAGCAGTTCTTC. This encodes CASSSGLANNEQFF.